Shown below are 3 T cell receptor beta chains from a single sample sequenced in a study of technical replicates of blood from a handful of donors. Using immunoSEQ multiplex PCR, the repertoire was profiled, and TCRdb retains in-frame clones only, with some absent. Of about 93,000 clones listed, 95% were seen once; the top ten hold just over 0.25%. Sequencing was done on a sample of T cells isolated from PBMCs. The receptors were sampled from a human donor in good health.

CDR3 amino acids: CASSFGTRNTGELFF. For the CDR3, the DNA is TGTGCCAGCAGCTTTGGGACACGCAACACCGGGGAGCTGTTTTTT. V gene TRBV5-8 combines with J gene TRBJ2-2; the D gene is possibly TRBD1 (6 bases). Trimming removed 2 bases from V and 2 bases from J, with 10 bases in between. The CDR3 has 15 amino acids. Per the germline V gene, CDR1 is SGHTS and CDR2 is YDEGEE.

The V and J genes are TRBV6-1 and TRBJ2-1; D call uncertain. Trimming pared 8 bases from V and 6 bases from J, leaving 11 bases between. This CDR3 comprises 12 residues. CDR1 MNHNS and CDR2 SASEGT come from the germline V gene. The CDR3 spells CASRSALNEQFF. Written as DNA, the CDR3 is TGTGCCAGCCGGAGCGCCCTCAATGAGCAGTTCTTC.

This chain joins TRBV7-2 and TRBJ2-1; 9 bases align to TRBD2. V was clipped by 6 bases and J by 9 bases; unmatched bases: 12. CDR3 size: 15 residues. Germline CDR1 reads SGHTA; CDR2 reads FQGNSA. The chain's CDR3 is CASRSWAGGGIEQFF. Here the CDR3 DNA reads TGTGCCAGCAGAAGTTGGGCGGGAGGGGGAATTGAGCAGTTCTTC.